This T cell receptor (beta chain) was obtained from a study of cytomegalovirus exposure and HLA in healthy donors. Study outcomes and limitations: Among TCR beta chains of equal frequency, HLA-associated ones were more clonally expanded in a later analysis.

This clone was detected a few times. Its antigen is still unknown. Both 60 Vbeta primers and 13 Jbeta primers went into the PCR. Authors' methods: A later analysis tallied some 80 million unique TCR beta chains, approximately 10 million of them shared. Sequenced by immunoSEQ multiplex PCR; TCRdb stores in-frame clones only, minus some. V and J calls and clone size follow that table, whereas D and trimming were derived from the DNA. The sample has 100,000 to 150,000 clones, 77% seen once. The clonotype comes from a middle-aged woman in good health and CMV-seropositive. Input material: PBMCs.

CDR3 loop: CASSPGQGGAEAFF. Written as DNA, the CDR3 is TGTGCCAGCAGTCCCGGGCAGGGAGGGGCTGAAGCTTTCTTT. The gene calls are TRBV6-5 and TRBJ1-1; a possible D gene is TRBD1 (5 bases). With 5 bases removed from V and 6 bases from J, the gap between germline ends came to 16 bases. The CDR3 totals 14 residues. Germline CDR1 and CDR2: MNHEY and SVGAGI.